This T cell receptor beta chain was sequenced in a study (dated by TCRdb to about 2015). Broadly, across the study: The study tested whether tumor-infiltrating Tregs in breast cancer are recruited from blood Tregs or converted in situ from other CD4+ T cell subsets.

Amplification of full-length TCR variable regions was done by 5' RACE PCR using constant-region reverse primers, and this step was followed by semi-nested PCR with Nested Universal Primer A. The ReliaPrep RNA Cell Miniprep System was used to extract total RNA, which was then reverse transcribed into 5'RACE-ready cDNA with the SMARTer RACE 5'/3' Kit. Multiplex adaptors were used to barcode full-length TCR alpha and beta libraries, and the barcoded libraries were sequenced on an Illumina MiSeq. As for how the authors treated the data: For each of nine subset-tissue groups, sequencing data from the five patients were combined, and the groups were compared by unsupervised clustering of TCR gene usage. The Morisita-Horn index was used to calculate repertoire similarity, with shared sequences weighted according to their contribution to each repertoire. The public sequencing data were trimmed at Q25 with fastp and processed into clonotypes with MiXCR by TCRdb, which kept only in-frame beta chains. Every entry covers one CDR3 protein and lists the most common genes and DNA from its rows. These V and J calls derive from TCRdb rather than the authors' analysis. Recorded for this sample are approximately 21,000 distinct CDR3 sequences; 30% of them occurred a single time. Of the sample, less than 2.5% is held by the ten largest clones.

This clonotype appeared once. Its antigen is currently not known. The record has no base qualities; no much larger clone is one base away. One read offers little support. Results the study describes overall, beyond this receptor: In terms of TCR gene usage, tumor memory CD4+ T cells clustered together with blood and lymph node memory CD4+ cells, as well as with lymph node naive CD4+ cells. Rather than covering whole repertoires, validation in the larger cohort was restricted to a single TCR beta V-J rearrangement. The greatest overlap of tumor-infiltrating Treg TCR alpha and beta sequences was with tumor naive CD4+ T cells, followed next by blood naive CD4+ T cells.

The Miltenyi Naive CD4+ T Cell Isolation kit was used to purify naive CD4+ T cells, and Tregs were depleted with CD25 microbeads. Tregs, naive and memory CD4+ T cells from tumor, blood and ipsilateral draining lymph nodes of a handful of breast cancer patients underwent full-length TCR alpha and beta sequencing. Tumor tissue and lymph nodes obtained by ipsilateral axillary dissection were perfused with PBS, cut into small pieces and digested using collagenase I and hyaluronidase. Sorted cell populations were confirmed by FACS to exceed 90% purity. The sequence came from a female donor with breast cancer. The sequencing input was tumor-infiltrating naive CD4+ T cells sorted from the breast tumor. This specimen's cell subset or site label, interpreted: naive CD4+ T cells, CD4+CD45RA+CD25-.

The base sequence is TGCGCCAGCAGCCCAGCCGGACTAGCGGGATTTCTTGGCAGCTACAATGAGCAGTTCTTC. The resulting protein is CASSPAGLAGFLGSYNEQFF. The V and J segments used are TRBV5-1 and TRBJ2-1, and 12 junctional nucleotides match TRBD2. Trimming removed 4 bases from V and 3 bases from J; the gene matches leave 17 bases unexplained. The CDR3 has 20 amino acids, counting the end cysteine and phenylalanine. The read is trimmed to its CDR3 DNA, 60 bases read in frame from base 1. The germline V gene encodes CDR1 SGHRS and CDR2 YFSETQ.